This T cell receptor (beta chain) appears in the sequencing data of a study of breast tumors, draining lymph nodes, adjacent tissues. General study results and limits: Compared with lymph nodes, tumors were less diverse; compared with nontumor tissue, more. The lymph node origin of tumor T cells was framed as consistent with a hypothesis, not demonstrated. Most tumor T cells seemingly derive from lymph node, then expand in tumor.

TCRdb reprocessed the multiplex PCR reads with MiXCR, giving one entry per CDR3 protein. The sample includes about 21,000 distinct CDR3 sequences, about 38% seen only once; the top ten take roughly 25%. This clonotype was observed at least ten times. Its specificity is not known. This CDR3 contains 17 residues. The germline CDR1 and CDR2 sequences are LNHDA and SQIVND (reference sequence). The V and J ends lost 0 bases and 6 bases respectively, with 19 bases between them. Material for sequencing was breast tumor tissue. The chain is built from TRBV19 and TRBJ2-3; no reliable D call. The TCR sequence derives from a female donor with breast cancer. Some clones in this sample may be carry-over from other donors' samples. This chain's CDR3 is CASSIDHKGYPRDTQYF. CDR3 in DNA: TGTGCCAGTAGTATAGATCATAAGGGATACCCTAGGGATACGCAGTATTTT.